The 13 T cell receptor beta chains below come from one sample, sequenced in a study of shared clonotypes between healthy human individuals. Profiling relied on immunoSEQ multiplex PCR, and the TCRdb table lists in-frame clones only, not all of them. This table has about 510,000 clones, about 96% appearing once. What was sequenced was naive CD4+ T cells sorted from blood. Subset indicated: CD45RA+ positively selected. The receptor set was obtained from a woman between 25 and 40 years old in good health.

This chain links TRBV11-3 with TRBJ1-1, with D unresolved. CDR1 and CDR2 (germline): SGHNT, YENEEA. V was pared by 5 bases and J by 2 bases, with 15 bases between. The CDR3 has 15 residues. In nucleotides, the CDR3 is TGTGCCAGCAGCCCGCGACACTCCGGAAACACTGAAGCTTTCTTT. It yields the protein CASSPRHSGNTEAFF.

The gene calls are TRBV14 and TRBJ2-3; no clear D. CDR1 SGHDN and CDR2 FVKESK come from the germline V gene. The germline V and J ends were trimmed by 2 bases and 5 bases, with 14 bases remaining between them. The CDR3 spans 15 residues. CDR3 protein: CASSQNVGWEDTQYF. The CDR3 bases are TGTGCCAGCAGCCAAAACGTAGGTTGGGAAGATACGCAGTATTTT.

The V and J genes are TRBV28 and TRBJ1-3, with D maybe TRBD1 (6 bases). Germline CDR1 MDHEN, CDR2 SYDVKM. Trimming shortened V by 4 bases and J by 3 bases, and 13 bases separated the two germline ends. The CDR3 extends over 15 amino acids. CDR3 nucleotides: TGTGCCAGCAGTTATGACAGGACCTATGGAAACACCATATATTTT. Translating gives CASSYDRTYGNTIYF.

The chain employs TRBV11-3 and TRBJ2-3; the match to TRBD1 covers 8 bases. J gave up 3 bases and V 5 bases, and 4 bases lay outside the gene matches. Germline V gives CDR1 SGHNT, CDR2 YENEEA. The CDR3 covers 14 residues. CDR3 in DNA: TGTGCCAGCAGCCTCGGACAGGGAACAGATACGCAGTATTTT. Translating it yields CASSLGQGTDTQYF.

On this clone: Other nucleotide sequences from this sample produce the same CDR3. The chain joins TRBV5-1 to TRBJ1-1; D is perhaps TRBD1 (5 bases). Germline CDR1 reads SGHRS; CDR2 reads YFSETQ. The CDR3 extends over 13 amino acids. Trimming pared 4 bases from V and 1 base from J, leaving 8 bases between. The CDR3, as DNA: TGCGCCAGCAGCGGGCAGGGGAACACTGAAGCTTTCTTT. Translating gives CASSGQGNTEAFF.

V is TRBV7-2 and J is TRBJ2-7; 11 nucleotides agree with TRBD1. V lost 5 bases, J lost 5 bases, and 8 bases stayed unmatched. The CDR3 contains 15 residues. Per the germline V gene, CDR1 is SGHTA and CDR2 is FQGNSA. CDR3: CASSRLGQGVDEQYF. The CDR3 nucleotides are TGTGCCAGCAGCCGCCTGGGACAGGGGGTCGACGAGCAGTACTTC.

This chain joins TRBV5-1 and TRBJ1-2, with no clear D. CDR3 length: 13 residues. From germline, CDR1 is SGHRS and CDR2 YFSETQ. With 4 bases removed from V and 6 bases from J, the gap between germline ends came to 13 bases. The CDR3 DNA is TGCGCCAGCAGCCTCCCGGAAAGAAATGGCTACACCTTC. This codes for CASSLPERNGYTF.

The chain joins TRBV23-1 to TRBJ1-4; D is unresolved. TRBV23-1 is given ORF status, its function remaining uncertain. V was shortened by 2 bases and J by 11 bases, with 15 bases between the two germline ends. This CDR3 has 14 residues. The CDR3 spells CASSQDGSGEKLFF. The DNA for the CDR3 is TGCGCCAGCAGTCAAGACGGTTCTGGTGAGAAACTGTTTTTT.

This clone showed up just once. The CDR3 nucleotides are TGTGCCAGCAGTGGGGAGGGTTTGAACACTGAAGCTTTCTTT. Amino acid sequence: CASSGEGLNTEAFF. This sequence joins TRBV9 and TRBJ1-1; D unresolved. This CDR3 is built from 14 residues. Germline V gives CDR1 SGDLS, CDR2 YYNGEE. Trimming stripped 5 bases from V and 0 bases from J, with 11 bases between.

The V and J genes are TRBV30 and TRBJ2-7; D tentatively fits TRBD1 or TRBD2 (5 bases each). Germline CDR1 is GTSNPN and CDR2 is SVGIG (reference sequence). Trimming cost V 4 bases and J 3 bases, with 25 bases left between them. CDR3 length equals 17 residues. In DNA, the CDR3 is TGTGCCTGGACCTCCCCCATCCCCCCCTGGGACCACTACGAGCAGTACTTC. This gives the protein CAWTSPIPPWDHYEQYF.

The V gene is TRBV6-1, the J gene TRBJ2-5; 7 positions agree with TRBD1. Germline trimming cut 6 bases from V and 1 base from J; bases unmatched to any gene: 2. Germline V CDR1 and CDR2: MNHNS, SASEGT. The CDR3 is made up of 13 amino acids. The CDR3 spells CASRGTVQETQYF. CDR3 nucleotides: TGTGCCAGCAGGGGGACAGTCCAAGAGACCCAGTACTTC.

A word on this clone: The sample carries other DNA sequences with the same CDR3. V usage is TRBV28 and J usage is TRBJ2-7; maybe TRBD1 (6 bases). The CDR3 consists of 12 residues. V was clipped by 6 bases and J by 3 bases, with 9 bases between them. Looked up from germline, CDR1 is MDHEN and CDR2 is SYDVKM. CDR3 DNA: TGTGCCAGCAGACAGGGTTTCTACGAGCAGTACTTC. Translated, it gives CASRQGFYEQYF.

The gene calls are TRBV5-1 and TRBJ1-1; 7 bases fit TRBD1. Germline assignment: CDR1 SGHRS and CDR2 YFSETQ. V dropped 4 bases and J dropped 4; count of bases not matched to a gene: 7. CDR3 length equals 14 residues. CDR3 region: CASSPTPGGTEAFF. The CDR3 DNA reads TGCGCCAGCAGCCCCACTCCAGGGGGCACTGAAGCTTTCTTT.